Listed below are T cell receptor beta chains from one sample, sequenced in a study of T cells in Graves' hyperthyroidism and ophthalmopathy. TCRdb independently ran MiXCR on the multiplex PCR reads; one entry per CDR3 protein. This repertoire shows under 550,000 distinct CDR3 sequences, just under 20% found once; its top ten account for roughly 50%. The specimen was blood. The receptors were gathered from a man aged 40-55 years with Graves' ophthalmopathy. Both conserved end residues are part of each CDR3. Each record gives: J gene, V gene, clone size, D gene, CDR3 DNA, CDR3 protein. A D gene is named only where the DNA matches it firmly. Size is omitted from some rows. Given values are once, few, many or a class for expanded clones.

J gene: TRBJ2-1; V gene: TRBV29-1; clone size: -; D gene: TRBD1; CDR3 DNA: TGCAGCGTTAGGGACAGGCGGTACAATGAGCAGTTCTTC; CDR3 protein: CSVRDRRYNEQFF
J gene: TRBJ1-2; V gene: TRBV27; clone size: many; D gene: -; CDR3 DNA: TGTGCCAGCAGTTTGAGAGGGAACTATGGCTACACCTTC; CDR3 protein: CASSLRGNYGYTF
J gene: TRBJ2-7; V gene: TRBV10-2; clone size: -; D gene: TRBD2; CDR3 DNA: TGCGCCAGCACTAGCGGGAGTGGCGAGCAGTACTTC; CDR3 protein: CASTSGSGEQYF
J gene: TRBJ2-4; V gene: TRBV15; clone size: -; D gene: -; CDR3 DNA: TGTGCCACCAGCAGGTTTCAGGTAGCCAAAAACATTCAGTACTTC; CDR3 protein: CATSRFQVAKNIQYF
J gene: TRBJ1-2; V gene: TRBV7-9; clone size: -; D gene: TRBD1; CDR3 DNA: TGTGCCAGCAGCTTTGGCTGGGACAGTGGCTATGGCTACACCTTC; CDR3 protein: CASSFGWDSGYGYTF
J gene: TRBJ2-1; V gene: TRBV9; clone size: -; D gene: TRBD2; CDR3 DNA: TGTGCCAGCAGCACAGCGGGGTACAATGAGCAGTTCTTC; CDR3 protein: CASSTAGYNEQFF
J gene: TRBJ2-3; V gene: TRBV20-1; clone size: -; D gene: TRBD2; CDR3 DNA: TGCAGTGCTCCCTGGGGAGGGGTCACGGGTACGCAGTATTTT; CDR3 protein: CSAPWGGVTGTQYF
J gene: TRBJ2-1; V gene: TRBV12-3/TRBV12-4; clone size: many; D gene: TRBD1; CDR3 DNA: TGTGCCAGCAGTTTCAGAACAAGGAGGGACAGGGGGTTTGATGAGCAGTTCTTC; CDR3 protein: CASSFRTRRDRGFDEQFF
J gene: TRBJ2-7; V gene: TRBV4-1; clone size: -; D gene: TRBD1; CDR3 DNA: TGCGCCAGCACTCTAGCGAGGACAGGGCCTCACGAGCAGTACTTC; CDR3 protein: CASTLARTGPHEQYF
J gene: TRBJ1-1; V gene: TRBV5-5; clone size: many; D gene: -; CDR3 DNA: TGTGCCAGCGTTATCCGGCCCACACAAGGGACCGGCACTGAAGCTTTCTTT; CDR3 protein: CASVIRPTQGTGTEAFF
J gene: TRBJ1-4; V gene: TRBV7-9; clone size: once; D gene: -; CDR3 DNA: TGTGCCAGCAGCTTAGAGGGGACTAATGGAAAACTGTTTTTT; CDR3 protein: CASSLEGTNGKLFF
J gene: TRBJ1-6; V gene: TRBV11-2; clone size: -; D gene: -; CDR3 DNA: TGTGCCAGCAGCTTAGCGGGAGGACAGTATAATTCACCCCTCCACTTT; CDR3 protein: CASSLAGGQYNSPLHF
J gene: TRBJ2-3; V gene: TRBV7-9; clone size: few; D gene: -; CDR3 DNA: TGTGCCAGCAGCACCGTACAGGGCCCCACAGATACGCAGTATTTT; CDR3 protein: CASSTVQGPTDTQYF
J gene: TRBJ2-4; V gene: TRBV20-1; clone size: -; D gene: -; CDR3 DNA: TGCAGTGCACAGAGGGGGGCCAAAAACATTCAGTACTTC; CDR3 protein: CSAQRGAKNIQYF
J gene: TRBJ2-1; V gene: TRBV11-2; clone size: many; D gene: TRBD2; CDR3 DNA: TGTGCCAGCAGCTTAGATCTTCGGGGGGGGTACAATGAGCAGTTCTTC; CDR3 protein: CASSLDLRGGYNEQFF
J gene: TRBJ2-5; V gene: TRBV7-9; clone size: -; D gene: TRBD2; CDR3 DNA: TGTGCCAGCAGCCTAGCAGGGACTAGCGGGGCCCAAGAGACCCAGTACTTC; CDR3 protein: CASSLAGTSGAQETQYF
J gene: TRBJ2-1; V gene: TRBV7-8; clone size: -; D gene: TRBD1; CDR3 DNA: TGTGCCAGCAGCACCTACTGGAGACAGGGAGATGAGCAGTTCTTC; CDR3 protein: CASSTYWRQGDEQFF
J gene: TRBJ2-2; V gene: TRBV5-1; clone size: -; D gene: TRBD2; CDR3 DNA: TGCGCCAGCACCCTTACCGGGACTAGCGGGACCGGGGAGCTGTTTTTT; CDR3 protein: CASTLTGTSGTGELFF
J gene: TRBJ1-2; V gene: TRBV5-6; clone size: many; D gene: -; CDR3 DNA: TGTGCCAGCAGAATCAAAGACGTCAACTATGGCTACACCTTC; CDR3 protein: CASRIKDVNYGYTF
J gene: TRBJ2-3; V gene: TRBV20-1; clone size: few; D gene: -; CDR3 DNA: TGCAGTGCTGAGTCCGGGGCGGGAAGCACAGATACGCAGTATTTT; CDR3 protein: CSAESGAGSTDTQYF
J gene: TRBJ2-1; V gene: TRBV5-1; clone size: many; D gene: -; CDR3 DNA: TGCGCCAGCAGCTTGGTTGGGGGGGGGCTCAATGAGCAGTTCTTC; CDR3 protein: CASSLVGGGLNEQFF
J gene: TRBJ2-2; V gene: TRBV28; clone size: -; D gene: TRBD2; CDR3 DNA: TGTGCCAGCGGTAGCGGGAGGGCGAACACCGGGGAGCTGTTTTTT; CDR3 protein: CASGSGRANTGELFF